This passage covers 15 T cell receptor beta chains from one sample sequenced in a study of blood T cell repertoires in COVID-19 (dated by TCRdb to between 2020 and 2021). Preparation of the library involved the immunoSEQ multiplex PCR assay. Here the immuneACCESS table is served through TCRdb, limited to in-frame sequences with V and J called. Missing clones are a known gap in these copies; in checked studies unresolved V genes cover under half, and the rest lacks a known reason. This sample holds 100,000 to 150,000 clones; approximately 90% were observed only once. About a tenth of the sample is taken by the ten largest. The material sequenced was peripheral blood. Source of these receptors: a man aged 45 to 65 with acute or convalescent COVID-19.

This clone has just a few counts. This rearrangement joins TRBV7-2 to TRBJ2-1, with 8 bases that match TRBD1. CDR3 length: 16 residues. CDR1 and CDR2 (germline): SGHTA, FQGNSA. V lost 0 bases and J lost 11; bases outside the gene matches: 12. CDR3 sequence (DNA): TGTGCCAGCAGCTTAGCGATCACAGGGGGAGTTAGGAAGCAGTTCTTC. Amino acid sequence: CASSLAITGGVRKQFF.

The V and J genes are TRBV28 and TRBJ2-1, with 8 bases fitting TRBD2. Losses at the gene ends were 2 bases for V and 7 bases for J; bases not matched to a gene: 7. The CDR3 has 15 residues. Germline V gene lookup returns CDR1 MDHEN and CDR2 SYDVKM. CDR3 loop: CASSLGGSGSNEQFF. The CDR3 bases are TGTGCCAGCAGTTTAGGGGGGAGCGGGAGTAATGAGCAGTTCTTC.

This clone appeared once. This chain connects TRBV19 to TRBJ1-2; possibly TRBD1 for D (5 bases). V was pared by 9 bases and J by 4 bases, with 15 bases between. Looked up from germline, CDR1 is LNHDA and CDR2 is SQIVND (reference sequence). The CDR3 extends over 13 amino acids. The CDR3 DNA sequence: TGTGCCAGCTCCGCCGACAGCGTCTATGGCTACACCTTC. This encodes CASSADSVYGYTF.

The chain uses TRBV19 and TRBJ1-5, with TRBD1 matching over 9 bases. J was trimmed by 7 bases and V by 9 bases; bases with no gene match: 4. Germline CDR1 is LNHDA and CDR2 is SQIVND (reference sequence). The CDR3 runs to 12 residues. The CDR3 is CASRTGAQPQHF. CDR3 nucleotides: TGTGCCAGCCGGACAGGGGCCCAGCCCCAGCATTTT.

The rearrangement links TRBV13 to TRBJ1-1; 8 bases line up with TRBD1. The V and J ends lost 3 bases and 12 bases, in that order; junction bases with no gene match: 6. Germline V gene sequence: CDR1 PRHDT, CDR2 FYEKMQ (reference sequence). The CDR3 is 12 amino acids. Here the CDR3 DNA reads TGTGCCAGCAGCTTGGACAGGGCGATTACTTTCTTT. Its protein product is CASSLDRAITFF.

The sample holds one count of this clone. The chain is built from TRBV7-2 and TRBJ1-3, with D hard to call. The CDR3 length is 14 residues. CDR1 is SGHTA and CDR2 is FQGNSA in the germline V gene. V lost 9 bases, J lost 0 bases, and 12 bases lay in between. CDR3 nucleotides: TGTGCCAGTCGAGAGGGAAGCTCTGGAAACACCATATATTTT. Protein: CASREGSSGNTIYF.

The chain has TRBV7-9 and TRBJ2-5; D might be TRBD2 (5 bases). Between the trimmed V and J ends, which lost 5 bases and 3 bases, there was a span of 13 bases. The CDR3 spans 14 residues. CDR1 and CDR2 (germline): SEHNR, FQNEAQ (reference sequence). DNA of the CDR3: TGTGCCAGCAGCCCCCAGAGCGGTGAAGAGACCCAGTACTTC. Amino acids: CASSPQSGEETQYF.

The chain carries TRBV5-1 and TRBJ2-7, with a possible D match to TRBD2 (6 bases). Trimming cost V 0 bases and J 6 bases, with 13 bases left between them. CDR1 is SGHRS and CDR2 is YFSETQ in the germline V gene. This CDR3 comprises 14 residues. The CDR3 sequence is CASSLELAWSEQYF. CDR3 sequence (DNA): TGCGCCAGCAGCTTGGAACTAGCTTGGAGCGAGCAGTACTTC.

The gene calls are TRBV5-1 and TRBJ1-5, with TRBD1 matching 7 bases. The CDR3 runs 14 residues. Germline V gene data show CDR1 as SGHRS and CDR2 as YFSETQ. Trimming took 0 bases from V and 11 from J; bases not matched to a gene: 8. CDR3 sequence: CASSLGPTGSSQHF. The CDR3 DNA is TGCGCCAGCAGCTTGGGCCCGACAGGGTCTTCCCAGCATTTT.

A single count supports this clone. The chain couples TRBV3-1 (or the pseudogene TRBV3-2) to TRBJ1-1; 9 bases are a match to TRBD1. The V and J ends lost 8 bases and 0 bases, in that order; junction bases with no gene match: 4. The V gene's germline CDR1 is LGHDT and CDR2 YNNKEL (reference sequence). The CDR3 covers 14 residues. The CDR3 is CASGGQGLNTEAFF. The CDR3 nucleotides are TGTGCCAGCGGCGGACAGGGGTTGAACACTGAAGCTTTCTTT.

The chain is built from TRBV7-8 and TRBJ1-6, with D perhaps TRBD1 (6 bases). The V end lost 5 bases, the J end lost 7 bases, and 9 bases lay between the germline ends. The CDR3 consists of 13 residues. CDR1 and CDR2 (germline): SGHVS, FQNEAQ. Written as DNA, the CDR3 is TGTGCCAGCAGCCCTCAGGGGAATTCACCCCTCCACTTT. Protein sequence: CASSPQGNSPLHF.

The gene calls are TRBV5-1 and TRBJ2-7; 8 positions agree with TRBD2. Trimming removed 1 base from V and 7 bases from J; junction bases left unmatched: 10. CDR3 size: 15 residues. Per germline, CDR1 SGHRS and CDR2 YFSETQ. The CDR3 nucleotides are TGCGCCAGCAGCTTGAACGGGAGGGGGGTGGATGAGCAGTACTTC. This sequence encodes CASSLNGRGVDEQYF.

CDR3 sequence (DNA): TGTGCCAGCAGTCCACAACTAGCAGATACGCAGTATTTT. This sequence encodes CASSPQLADTQYF. The V call is TRBV12-3 or TRBV12-4, the J call TRBJ2-3; TRBD2 might be the D (5 bases). This CDR3 is built from 13 residues. Trimming stripped 5 bases from V and 4 bases from J, with 10 bases between.

J is TRBJ1-2 and V is TRBV28; D unresolved. CDR3 length: 15 residues. Germline V gene sequence: CDR1 MDHEN, CDR2 SYDVKM. Trimming left V 5 bases short and J 1 base short, with 14 bases between. The CDR3 DNA reads TGTGCCAGCAGTGAGGGTATCACGAATAACTATGGCTACACCTTC. Its protein product is CASSEGITNNYGYTF.

The chain couples TRBV28 to TRBJ2-2, with D unclear. The V gene's germline CDR1 is MDHEN and CDR2 SYDVKM. Trimming left V 3 bases short and J 1 base short, with 3 bases between. This CDR3 is 13 amino acids long. CDR3 in amino acids: CASSFRNTGELFF. For the CDR3, the DNA is TGTGCCAGCAGTTTTAGGAACACCGGGGAGCTGTTTTTT. The entire variable domain, with the rest obtained from reference TRBV28 and TRBJ2-2, is as follows: DVKVTQSSRYLVKRTGEKVFLECVQDMDHENMFWYRQDPGLGLRLIYFSYDVKMKEKGDIPEGYSVSREKKERFSLILESASTNQTSMYLCASSFRNTGELFFGEGSRLTVL.